This record covers a single T cell receptor (beta chain). Its antigen is currently unknown. Read data end 3 residues before the CDR3 end; the end is taken from the germline J gene. The table came from immunoSEQ multiplex PCR; TCRdb's copy has only in-frame clones and leaves some out. The sample shows 30,000 to 40,000 clones, no singletons; the ten largest hold about 6.1%. These data are taken from a study of T cell clonality in common variable immunodeficiency. Study-level points and caveats: In common variable immunodeficiency, TCR beta chains reportedly carried fewer deletions and N-nucleotide insertions. CVID subjects shared fewer TCRbeta clones than healthy controls did. CVID subjects had higher TCRbeta clonality than healthy controls, most marked in about a third.

No CVID subject was ill or on immunomodulatory drugs when sampled. Heparinized whole blood, roughly 5 to 8 ml, came from each donor. V was clipped by 5 bases and J by 0 bases, with 12 bases between them. Germline-derived CDR1 and CDR2 are SGHTA and FQGNSA. The CDR3 spans 15 residues. The rearrangement joins TRBV7-2 to TRBJ2-3, with D possibly being TRBD2 (6 bases). Sequencing was performed on peripheral blood mononuclear cells. The sequence derives from a human donor with common variable immunodeficiency. The CDR3 loop reads CASSILATSTDTQYF. The sequenced part of the CDR3 DNA is TGTGCCAGCAGCATTCTAGCGACTAGCACAGATACG.